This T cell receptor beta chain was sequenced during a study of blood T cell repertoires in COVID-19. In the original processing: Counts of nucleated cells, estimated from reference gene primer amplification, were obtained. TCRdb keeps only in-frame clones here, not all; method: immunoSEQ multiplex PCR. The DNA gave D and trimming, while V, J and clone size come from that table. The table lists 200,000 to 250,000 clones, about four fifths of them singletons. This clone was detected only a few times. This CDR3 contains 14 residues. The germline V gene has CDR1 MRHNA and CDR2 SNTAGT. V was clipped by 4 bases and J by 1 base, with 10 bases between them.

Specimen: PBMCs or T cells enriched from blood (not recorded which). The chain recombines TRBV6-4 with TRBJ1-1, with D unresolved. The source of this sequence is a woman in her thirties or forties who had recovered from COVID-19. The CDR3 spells CASSASPGNTEAFF. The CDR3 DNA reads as TGTGCCAGCAGTGCATCCCCAGGGAACACTGAAGCTTTCTTT.